Below, one T cell receptor (beta chain) is given with its context. This sample is part of a study of blood T cell repertoires in COVID-19. Only in-frame clones appear in the TCRdb table, and some are missing; sequencing was by immunoSEQ multiplex PCR. The profile shows 150,000 or so clones, roughly four fifths of them singletons. V lost 4 bases, J lost 8 bases, and 9 bases stayed unmatched. Germline assignment: CDR1 KGHSH and CDR2 LQKENI. The length of the CDR3 is 15 residues. The chain joins TRBV18 to TRBJ1-4, with TRBD1 identical over 8 bases. Input material: PBMCs or T cells enriched from blood (not recorded which). This clonotype was obtained from a man between 45 and 60 years old who had recovered from COVID-19. The CDR3 sequence: CASSRRDRKVEKLFF. CDR3 nucleotide sequence: TGTGCCAGCTCACGACGGGACAGGAAAGTGGAAAAACTGTTTTTT.